These 16 T cell receptor beta chains originate from one sample sequenced in a study of shared clonotypes between healthy human individuals. Some clones are missing from TCRdb's copy, which holds only in-frame ones; the method was immunoSEQ multiplex PCR. The sample yields about a million clones, 76% seen once. The sample was memory CD4+ T cells sorted from blood. Subset specified: CD45RA-negative fraction. The source is a man aged 18 to 29 in good health.

The chain uses TRBV6-4 and TRBJ2-1; D might be TRBD1 or TRBD2, each matching 6 bases. The germline V gene has CDR1 MRHNA and CDR2 SNTAGT. The V end was cut by 2 bases, the J end by 7 bases, with 18 bases between. The CDR3 has 16 residues. CDR3 sequence (DNA): TGTGCCAGCAGTGACAATACGGGGGCGCGGCGGAATGAGCAGTTCTTC. Translated: CASSDNTGARRNEQFF.

The CDR3 spells CAIRTGSDTEAFF. Written as DNA, the CDR3 is TGTGCCATCAGAACAGGGTCGGACACTGAAGCTTTCTTT. V and J are TRBV10-3 and TRBJ1-1; possibly TRBD1 for D (6 bases). Germline CDR1 is ENHRY and CDR2 is SYGVKD. Trimming removed 6 bases from V and 3 bases from J, with 11 bases in between. The CDR3 is 13 residues long.

The J gene is TRBJ2-1, the V gene TRBV7-2; a possible D gene is TRBD1 (6 bases). This CDR3 contains 14 residues. CDR1 SGHTA and CDR2 FQGNSA come from the germline V gene. V was trimmed by 7 bases and J by 3 bases, leaving 13 bases between them. This chain's CDR3 is CASTQGSSYNEQFF. The CDR3 DNA sequence: TGTGCCAGCACCCAGGGGTCTAGCTACAATGAGCAGTTCTTC.

This chain joins TRBV10-3 and TRBJ2-2, with D maybe TRBD1 (6 bases). Trimming cost V 11 bases and J 3 bases, with 16 bases left between them. The CDR3 is 14 residues long. In germline, CDR1 is ENHRY, CDR2 SYGVKD. DNA for the CDR3: TGTGCCGCTGGTGGGACACAGTACACCGGGGAGCTGTTTTTT. Protein: CAAGGTQYTGELFF.

This clone is a singleton in its sample. J is TRBJ2-1 and V is TRBV7-9; D possibly uses TRBD1 or TRBD2 (6 bases each). Germline CDR1 is SEHNR and CDR2 is FQNEAQ (reference sequence). The CDR3 spans 15 residues. Trimming stripped 1 base from V and 4 bases from J, with 11 bases between. The CDR3 reads CASSLDGGTYNEQFF. CDR3 nucleotide sequence: TGTGCCAGCAGCTTAGACGGGGGCACTTACAATGAGCAGTTCTTC.

The chain is built from TRBV7-9 and TRBJ2-3, with 13 bases aligning to TRBD2. The CDR3 loop spans 15 amino acids. Losses at the gene ends were 6 bases for V and 7 bases for J; bases not matched to a gene: 7. Germline loops: CDR1 SEHNR, CDR2 FQNEAQ (reference sequence). As DNA, the CDR3 is TGTGCCAGCAGTCTAGCGGGACTAGCGGGATATACGCAGTATTTT. Residues: CASSLAGLAGYTQYF.

This sequence joins TRBV11-2 and TRBJ2-2; the D gene is possibly TRBD1 (5 bases). With 5 bases removed from V and 2 bases from J, the gap between germline ends came to 18 bases. This CDR3 contains 17 residues. Per germline, CDR1 SGHAT and CDR2 FQNNGV. The CDR3 spells CASSPPSAGINTGELFF. For the CDR3, the DNA is TGTGCCAGCAGCCCCCCAAGTGCAGGGATTAACACCGGGGAGCTGTTTTTT.

In its sample, this clone was seen a few times. The V and J genes are TRBV4-2 and TRBJ2-2, with 10 bases that match TRBD1. The CDR3 extends over 15 amino acids. V was clipped by 4 bases and J by 7 bases; unmatched bases: 6. Germline lookup yields CDR1 LGHNA and CDR2 YNFKEQ. CDR3 protein: CASSRDDRGLGELFF. The CDR3 nucleotides are TGTGCCAGCAGCCGAGACGACAGGGGGCTCGGGGAGCTGTTTTTT.

This clone was counted a single time. The V gene is TRBV5-1, the J gene TRBJ2-2; D remains ambiguous. Trimming took 0 bases from V and 0 from J, leaving 12 bases between them. CDR1 is SGHRS, CDR2 YFSETQ, per germline. There are 17 residues in the CDR3. CDR3: CASSLDGDFTNTGELFF. In DNA form, the CDR3 reads TGCGCCAGCAGCTTGGATGGAGACTTTACGAACACCGGGGAGCTGTTTTTT.

A few counts support this clone. The chain links TRBV29-1 to TRBJ1-5, with no clear D. V lost 4 bases and J 7 bases, leaving 14 bases between the germline ends. This CDR3 comprises 13 residues. Looked up from germline, CDR1 is SQVTM and CDR2 is ANQGSEA. CDR3 coding DNA: TGCAGCGTTGGCGGTGCTCCCGGCCAGCCCCAGCATTTT. Translating gives CSVGGAPGQPQHF. Variable domain in full (rest from reference TRBV29-1 and TRBJ1-5): SAVISQKPSRDICQRGTSLTIQCQVDSQVTMMFWYRQQPGQSLTLIATANQGSEATYESGFVIDKFPISRPNLTFSTLTVSNMSPEDSSIYLCSVGGAPGQPQHFGDGTRLSIL.

The rearrangement joins TRBV4-1 to TRBJ1-5, with D maybe TRBD1 (5 bases). There are 16 residues in the CDR3. The germline CDR1 and CDR2 sequences are MGHRA and YSYEKL. V was clipped by 3 bases and J by 6 bases, with 18 bases between them. The CDR3 protein is CASSQTGARGPQPQHF. The CDR3 DNA follows: TGCGCCAGCAGCCAGACCGGGGCAAGAGGTCCTCAGCCCCAGCATTTT.

This clone was seen a handful of times. V and J are TRBV29-1 and TRBJ1-2; D possibly corresponds to TRBD1 (6 bases). CDR3 size: 10 residues. The V gene's germline CDR1 is SQVTM and CDR2 ANQGSEA. CDR3 sequence reads: CRADSAGYTF. CDR3 sequence (DNA): TGCAGGGCGGACAGCGCTGGCTACACCTTC.

This clone was detected ten times or more. The rearrangement uses TRBV7-6 and TRBJ2-2, with TRBD2 matching over 8 bases. Germline V lookup: CDR1 SGHVS, CDR2 FNYEAQ. The V and J ends lost 5 bases and 0 bases, in that order; junction bases with no gene match: 2. The CDR3 is 15 residues long. The CDR3 loop reads CASSLRGANTGELFF. CDR3 nucleotide sequence: TGTGCCAGCAGCCTGCGGGGGGCGAACACCGGGGAGCTGTTTTTT.

This clone turned up a few times. The genes are TRBV9 and TRBJ2-2, with D perhaps TRBD2 (6 bases). Trimming stripped 4 bases from V and 3 bases from J, with 16 bases between. The length of the CDR3 is 16 residues. The germline V gene has CDR1 SGDLS and CDR2 YYNGEE. CDR3 in amino acids: CASSLGGNDHTGELFF. The CDR3 bases are TGTGCCAGCAGCCTTGGCGGGAACGATCACACCGGGGAGCTGTTTTTT.

The chain uses TRBV30 and TRBJ2-2; 7 nucleotides match TRBD2. Trimming removed 0 bases from V and 3 bases from J; junction bases left unmatched: 13. Germline V gene lookup returns CDR1 GTSNPN and CDR2 SVGIG (reference sequence). The CDR3 sequence is 18 residues long. CDR3 sequence (DNA): TGTGCCTGGAGTGTAATTAAAATCCTAGCGGTTGACACCGGGGAGCTGTTTTTT. Amino acids: CAWSVIKILAVDTGELFF.

CDR3 sequence reads: CASSEAAGGPSDTQYF. The CDR3 DNA reads as TGTGCCAGCAGTGAGGCGGCGGGGGGGCCGTCAGATACGCAGTATTTT. This chain links TRBV6-4 with TRBJ2-3, with 9 bases matching TRBD2. CDR3 length equals 16 residues. The V segment lost 3 bases and the J segment 4 bases; nucleotides outside the gene matches: 8. Germline V gene data show CDR1 as MRHNA and CDR2 as SNTAGT.